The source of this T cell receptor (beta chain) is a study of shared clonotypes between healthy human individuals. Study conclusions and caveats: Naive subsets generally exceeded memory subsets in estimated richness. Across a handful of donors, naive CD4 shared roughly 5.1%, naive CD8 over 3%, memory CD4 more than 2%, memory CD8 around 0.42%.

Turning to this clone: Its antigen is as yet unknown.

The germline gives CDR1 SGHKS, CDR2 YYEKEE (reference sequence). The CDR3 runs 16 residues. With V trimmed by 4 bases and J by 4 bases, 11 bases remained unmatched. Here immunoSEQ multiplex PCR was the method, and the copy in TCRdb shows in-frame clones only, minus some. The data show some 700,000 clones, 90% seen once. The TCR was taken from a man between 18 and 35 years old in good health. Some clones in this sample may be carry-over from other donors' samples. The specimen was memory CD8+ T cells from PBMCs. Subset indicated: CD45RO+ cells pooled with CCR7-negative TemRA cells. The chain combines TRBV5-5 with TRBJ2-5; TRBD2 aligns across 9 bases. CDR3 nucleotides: TGTGCCAGCAGCCCTACGGGACTAGCACGAGTAGAGACCCAGTACTTC. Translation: CASSPTGLARVETQYF.